What follows is one TCR beta chain and its context. This clonotype was recorded once. What this receptor recognizes is not known. Nothing much larger sits one base from this clone, and base qualities are not available. One read is thin evidence. RNA was extracted using the RNeasy kit, and roughly 0.5 to 1 microgram was reverse transcribed with random hexamers. TCR beta CDR3 regions were amplified with the immunoSEQ multiplex PCR assay covering 54 Vbeta and 13 Jbeta segments. PCR amplification bias was corrected using a synthetic template baseline for primer optimization and computational correction. Processing in the source paper ran as follows. Only productive sequences were kept, with reads annotated to V, D and J genes according to IMGT and analyzed in immunoSEQ Analyzer. Clonality was computed as one minus Shannon entropy normalized by log2 of the number of productive unique sequences. For each patient and control, public and private clones were evaluated among the 100 most prevalent clones. Clones were defined as Susac-specific when absent from the healthy and MS cohorts, from approximately 970 published viral clones and from other ImmuneACCESS disease sequences. TCRdb applied fastp at Q25 and MiXCR to the public reads, then kept only in-frame beta chains. Each record represents a unique CDR3 protein, reported with the most common genes and DNA among its rows. Here the V and J calls rest on TCRdb's processing, not on the authors' analysis. For this sample there are around 77,000 distinct CDR3 sequences; roughly 95% appear just once. Clones ranked in the top ten supply around 0.11% of the sample.

Cut back by 0 bases and 5 bases, the V and J ends lie 13 bases apart. From the cysteine through the phenylalanine, the CDR3 covers 15 amino acids. Just the 45-base CDR3 DNA is kept, in frame starting at base 1. CDR1 SGDLS and CDR2 YYNGEE are derived from the germline V gene. Peripheral blood CD8+ and CD4+ T cells from healthy donors, Susac syndrome patients and multiple sclerosis patients were profiled by high-throughput TCR beta sequencing. The multiple sclerosis controls were treatment-naive patients whose relapsing-remitting disease, either stable or active, fulfilled the revised McDonald criteria. Bulk CD8+ and CD4+ T cells were purified by magnetic negative isolation, while CD8+ TEMRA cells were enriched using FACS. Blood was drawn into EDTA tubes, processed within 24 hours, and PBMCs were isolated by density gradient centrifugation. PBMCs intended for TCR sequencing were frozen in liquid nitrogen and were later thawed in a 37 degrees C water bath. The sorted or isolated CD4+, CD8+ and CD8+ TEMRA cells had a purity of 90% or higher.

This sample is drawn from a study of CD8 T cells in Susac syndrome (dated by TCRdb to between 2018 and 2021). For the wider study: Whether CD8+ T cell activation and differentiation in Susac syndrome was antigen driven was tested using repertoire sequencing.

Results the study describes overall, beyond this receptor: The number of individuals in the TCR sequencing and HLA analysis was recognized as being relatively small.

The source of this sequence is a human donor with multiple sclerosis. What was sequenced was CD4+ T cells from PBMCs. The receptor chain draws on TRBV9 and TRBJ2-3; the best D guess is TRBD1, with 5 bases matching. The nucleotides are TGTGCCAGCAGCGTAGGGACACCCCGCGGAGATACGCAGTATTTT. Translated, it gives CASSVGTPRGDTQYF.